These T cell receptor beta chains were read from a single sample in a study of blood T cell repertoires in COVID-19. Profiled with immunoSEQ multiplex PCR; TCRdb holds only in-frame clones, not every one. The table records about 340,000 clones, more than 75% of them present only once. The sequenced material came from peripheral blood. The receptors come from a woman between 50 and 59 years old with COVID-19, enrolled during active disease. The CDR3 runs from the conserved cysteine through the conserved F or W. The order of the fields is CDR3 length, clone size, V gene, D gene, J gene, CDR3 DNA, CDR3 protein. The D gene is left open where the match is weak. Rows give clone size only sometimes, using once, few, many, or a class for an expanded clone.

13	NA	TRBV6-5	TRBD2	TRBJ2-7	TGTGCCAGCAGGCCACCGGGAGGCTACGAGCAGTACTTC	CASRPPGGYEQYF
20	few	TRBV2	TRBD1	TRBJ1-5	TGTGCCAGCAGTGAAGCGCTAGCCGGGGACAGCAGGTATAGCAATCAGCCCCAGCATTTT	CASSEALAGDSRYSNQPQHF
17	NA	TRBV7-6	NA	TRBJ2-3	TGTGCCAGCGACCTTCTCCCTACGGGAGCTGGCACAGATACGCAGTATTTT	CASDLLPTGAGTDTQYF
14	NA	TRBV6-5	NA	TRBJ1-5	TGTGCCAGCCACCTCGGACAAATCAATCAGCCCCAGCATTTT	CASHLGQINQPQHF
15	once	TRBV30	NA	TRBJ2-1	TGTGCCTGGAGCGCCCGGGGTGGAGCGGGCAATGAGCAGTTCTTC	CAWSARGGAGNEQFF
14	NA	TRBV6-4	NA	TRBJ2-3	TGTGCCAGCGGTCGGACAGGAGGGGATCCTCCGCAGTATTTT	CASGRTGGDPPQYF
16	NA	TRBV15	TRBD2	TRBJ2-7	TGTGCCACCAGCAGAGGCTCGTCCGGGAGGTTGAACGAGCAGTACTTC	CATSRGSSGRLNEQYF
15	NA	TRBV18	TRBD2	TRBJ2-5	TGTGCCAGCTCACCGGCGGGAGGGCTCGGAGAGACCCAGTACTTC	CASSPAGGLGETQYF
14	NA	TRBV29-1	NA	TRBJ1-2	TGCAGCGTTCTCCCCAGGGGCGCGAACTATGGCTACACCTTC	CSVLPRGANYGYTF
17	NA	TRBV6-1	TRBD2	TRBJ2-2	TGTGCCAGCAGTGGGTGGACTAGCGGGAACGGGGCCGGGGAGCTGTTTTTT	CASSGWTSGNGAGELFF
10	once	TRBV10-3	NA	TRBJ2-7	TGTGCCAGCGGGGAATACGAGCAGTACTTC	CASGEYEQYF
13	NA	TRBV18	TRBD1	TRBJ1-6	TGTGCCAGCTCGCCACAGGGGGCTACACCCCTCCACTTT	CASSPQGATPLHF
19	NA	TRBV11-3	TRBD2	TRBJ2-1	TGTGCCAGCAGCCCGAGAAGGACTAGCGGGGTAATTGTCTACAATGAGCAGTTCTTC	CASSPRRTSGVIVYNEQFF
13	few	TRBV18	NA	TRBJ2-7	TGTGCCAGCTCGTCAAGCCGGGGATTTGAGCAGTACTTC	CASSSSRGFEQYF
15	NA	TRBV5-5	TRBD2	TRBJ2-7	TGTGCCAGCAGCGAAGCCGGGACTAGCTCCTACGAGCAGTACTTC	CASSEAGTSSYEQYF
15	NA	TRBV11-3	NA	TRBJ2-7	TGTGCCAGCAGCTTAGTTGCCGGACAAAGCTACGAGCAGTACTTC	CASSLVAGQSYEQYF
13	once	TRBV10-1	NA	TRBJ2-5	TGCGCCAGCAGTGAGCCAAGCCGGGAGACCCAGTACTTC	CASSEPSRETQYF
13	NA	TRBV10-1	NA	TRBJ2-7	TGCGCCAGCAGTGAGTCTCCCCCCGGCGAGCAGTACTTC	CASSESPPGEQYF
13	NA	TRBV30	TRBD2	TRBJ2-3	TGTGCCTGGGCGACTAGCGGGAGGGATACGCAGTATTTT	CAWATSGRDTQYF
14	NA	TRBV5-1	NA	TRBJ2-7	TGCGCCAGCAGCCTCGGTGGGACGGGGGACGAGCAGTACTTC	CASSLGGTGDEQYF
11	NA	TRBV5-5	NA	TRBJ2-3	TGTGCCAGCCAGGTCACAGATACGCAGTATTTT	CASQVTDTQYF
15	NA	TRBV27	NA	TRBJ1-6	TGTGCCAGCAGTTTATGGGGCAGCCTTGGGTCACCCCTCCACTTT	CASSLWGSLGSPLHF
12	NA	TRBV5-1	NA	TRBJ1-1	TGCGCCAGCAGCCCAGGGAACACTGAAGCTTTCTTT	CASSPGNTEAFF
16	NA	TRBV18	TRBD1	TRBJ1-2	TGTGCCAGCTCACCGGAGACAGGGGCCCCAAACTATGGCTACACCTTC	CASSPETGAPNYGYTF
15	few	TRBV11-2	NA	TRBJ1-1	TGTGCCAGCAGCTTACGGCCGGGATCAGGAACTGAAGCTTTCTTT	CASSLRPGSGTEAFF
12	NA	TRBV5-4	NA	TRBJ2-5	TGTGCCAGCAGCGGACCAGGGGAGACCCAGTACTTC	CASSGPGETQYF
15	NA	TRBV2	NA	TRBJ1-1	TGTGCCAGCAGTGTAGGGAGGGGGGGCCACACTGAAGCTTTCTTT	CASSVGRGGHTEAFF
14	NA	TRBV6-5	TRBD1	TRBJ2-5	TGTGCCAGCAGTCGGACAGGGGTAGGGGAGACCCAGTACTTC	CASSRTGVGETQYF
19	NA	TRBV6-1	TRBD2	TRBJ2-7	TGTGCCAGCAGTGAAGGCCCGGGACTAGCGGGAGGACCCGCCTACGAGCAGTACTTC	CASSEGPGLAGGPAYEQYF
13	NA	TRBV2	NA	TRBJ1-2	TGTGCCAGCAGATCGGACAGCTCCTATGGCTACACCTTC	CASRSDSSYGYTF
17	NA	TRBV14	NA	TRBJ1-3	TGTGCCAGCAGCCAAGATCTCGGGGAACGGAGCGGAAACACCATATATTTT	CASSQDLGERSGNTIYF
15	few	TRBV3-1/TRBV3-2	TRBD2	TRBJ2-1	TGTGCCAGCAGTATAGCGGGAGGGCCGCACAATGAGCAGTTCTTC	CASSIAGGPHNEQFF
14	NA	TRBV18	TRBD1	TRBJ2-1	TGTGCCAGCTCACGGGACAGGGTTTACAATGAGCAGTTCTTC	CASSRDRVYNEQFF
13	NA	TRBV5-1	TRBD1	TRBJ1-1	TGCGCCAGCAGCTTGTGGGACAGTAGTGAAGCTTTCTTT	CASSLWDSSEAFF
15	few	TRBV5-4	NA	TRBJ1-2	TGTGCCAGCAGCCGGAAACAGGGAGTATCCTATGGCTACACCTTC	CASSRKQGVSYGYTF
15	NA	TRBV3-1/TRBV3-2	TRBD2	TRBJ2-7	TGTGCCAGCAGCCGCCTAGCGGGAGGGGGGTACGAGCAGTACTTC	CASSRLAGGGYEQYF
16	NA	TRBV24-1	TRBD2	TRBJ2-3	TGTGCCACCAGTGCGGGAGGCCTAACCCGCACAGATACGCAGTATTTT	CATSAGGLTRTDTQYF
13	NA	TRBV19	NA	TRBJ1-1	TGTGCCAGTAGAAGGGGCGAAGCCACTGAAGCTTTCTTT	CASRRGEATEAFF
15	NA	TRBV6-5	NA	TRBJ1-3	TGTGCCAGCAGTTACTCCCACAACTCTGGAAACACCATATATTTT	CASSYSHNSGNTIYF
14	few	TRBV6-5	NA	TRBJ1-3	TGTGCCAGCAGTAGAGAAGTTTTCGCAAACACCATATATTTT	CASSREVFANTIYF
17	once	TRBV5-1	TRBD2	TRBJ2-1	TGCGCCAGCAGCTTACAAACTAGCGTCTTCTCCTACAATGAGCAGTTCTTC	CASSLQTSVFSYNEQFF